This T cell receptor (beta chain) originates from a study of cytomegalovirus exposure and HLA in healthy donors. As concerns this clone: Its antigen is currently unknown.

PCR involved 60 Vbeta and 13 Jbeta primers. Original handling: Around 12 million of tens of millions of unique TCR beta chains were shared, per a later count. Method: immunoSEQ multiplex PCR; TCRdb's copy keeps in-frame clones and lacks some. V and J calls and clone size are copied from that table; D and trimming were computed from the DNA. The sample gives roughly 100,000 clones, over 75% of which show up once; approximately 5% is in the top ten. Germline lookup yields CDR1 PRHDT and CDR2 FYEKMQ (reference sequence). The V gene lost 5 bases and the J gene lost 3 bases, with 11 bases spanning the gap. This CDR3 contains 13 residues. Broader study findings: The later analysis indicated that the majority of CMV-associated TCR beta chains appeared HLA-restricted. With high specificity and sensitivity, the classifier reportedly diagnosed cytomegalovirus status.

The sequencing sample was made of PBMCs. The origin of this receptor is a woman younger than 35 in good health and CMV-seropositive. The chain employs TRBV13 and TRBJ2-7; maybe TRBD2 (6 bases). The CDR3: CASSTRLVYEQYF. CDR3 coding DNA: TGTGCCAGCAGCACCCGACTAGTCTACGAGCAGTACTTC.